One T cell receptor beta chain is described in this entry. Its target is unknown. The sample belongs to a study of T cell responses to AZD1222 COVID-19 vaccine. Study-wide findings and caveats: CD4 TCRs covered the whole spike, strongest at regions 160-218 and 743-854. Mostly white British, mostly female donors; authors suggested clonal diversity may be underestimated.

Only in-frame clones appear in the TCRdb table, and some are missing; sequencing was by immunoSEQ multiplex PCR. The sample lists about 190,000 clones; around 87% were seen once. This CDR3 contains 11 residues. V was trimmed by 4 bases and J by 11 bases, leaving 14 bases between them. CDR1 is SQVTM and CDR2 is ANQGSEA in the germline V gene. This sequence originates from an adult in good health. The chain couples TRBV29-1 to TRBJ1-1; the D gene is possibly TRBD1 (5 bases). Specimen: peripheral blood, collected on day 0 of MenACWY control vaccination. CDR3 residues: CSVGDAKRAFF. The CDR3 nucleotides are TGCAGCGTTGGGGACGCCAAGCGGGCTTTCTTT.